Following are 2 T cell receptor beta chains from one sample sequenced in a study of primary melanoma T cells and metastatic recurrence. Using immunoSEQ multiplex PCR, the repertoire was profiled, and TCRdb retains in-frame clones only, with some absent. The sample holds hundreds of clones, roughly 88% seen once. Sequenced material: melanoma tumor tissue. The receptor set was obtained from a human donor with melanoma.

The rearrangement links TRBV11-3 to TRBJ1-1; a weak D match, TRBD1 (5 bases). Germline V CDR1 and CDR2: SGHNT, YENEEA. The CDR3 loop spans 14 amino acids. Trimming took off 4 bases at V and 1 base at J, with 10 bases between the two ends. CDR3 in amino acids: CASSSRQGNTEAFF. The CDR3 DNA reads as TGTGCCAGCAGCTCGCGGCAGGGGAACACTGAAGCTTTCTTT.

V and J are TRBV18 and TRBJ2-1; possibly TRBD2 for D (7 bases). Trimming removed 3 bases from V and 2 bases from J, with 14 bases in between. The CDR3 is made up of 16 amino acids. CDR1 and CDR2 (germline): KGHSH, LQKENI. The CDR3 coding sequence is TGTGCCAGCTCACCGCCCTGGGGGGGCGCCTACAATGAGCAGTTCTTC. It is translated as CASSPPWGGAYNEQFF. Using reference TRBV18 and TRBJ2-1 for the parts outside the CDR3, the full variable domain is NAGVMQNPRHLVRRRGQEARLRCSPMKGHSHVYWYRQLPEEGLKFMVYLQKENIIDESGMPKERFSAEFPKEGPSILRIQQVVRGDSAAYFCASSPPWGGAYNEQFFGPGTRLTVL.